This record looks at one T cell receptor (beta chain) sequence and its context. The target antigen is unknown. This specimen comes from a study of blood T cells in healthy people across ages. Germline CDR1 is SEHNR and CDR2 is FQNEAQ (reference sequence). The CDR3 length is 17 residues. The ends were cut back, 5 bases at V and 3 bases at J, with 20 bases in the middle. General study points: Age advanced and TCR beta diversity per million T cells fell, roughly linearly.

Next came a second PCR, run for roughly 6 to 11 cycles, which used a sample-barcoded 5' primer along with a J-beta primer mix. Each cDNA molecule received a tag from a template-switch adaptor that had 12 random nucleotides. There were at least 2.5 million CDR3-containing paired-end reads obtained from each sample. TCRdb reprocessed the 5' RACE reads with MiXCR, giving one entry per CDR3 protein. Here the sample spans 600,000 or so distinct CDR3 sequences, approximately 30% being singletons. The source of this sequence is a woman aged 80 or older in good health. Sequencing was done on a sample of blood. The chain combines TRBV7-9 with TRBJ2-1; D tentatively reads TRBD1 or TRBD2 (5 bases each). The CDR3 loop reads CASSPVGDPIHYNEQFF. CDR3 coding DNA: TGTGCCAGCAGCCCGGTGGGGGACCCCATTCACTACAATGAGCAGTTCTTC.